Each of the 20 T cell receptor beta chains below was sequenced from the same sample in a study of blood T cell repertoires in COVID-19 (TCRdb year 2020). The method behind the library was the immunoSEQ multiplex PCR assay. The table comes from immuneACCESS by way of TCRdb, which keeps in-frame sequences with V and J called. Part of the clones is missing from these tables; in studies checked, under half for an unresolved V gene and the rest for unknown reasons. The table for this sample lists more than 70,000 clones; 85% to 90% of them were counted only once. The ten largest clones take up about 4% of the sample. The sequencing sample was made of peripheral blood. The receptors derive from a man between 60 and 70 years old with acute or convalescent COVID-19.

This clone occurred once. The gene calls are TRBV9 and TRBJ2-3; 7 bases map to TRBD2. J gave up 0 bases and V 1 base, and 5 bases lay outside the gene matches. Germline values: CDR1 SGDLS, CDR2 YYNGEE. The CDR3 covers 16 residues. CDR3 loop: CASSVLRGVSTDTQYF. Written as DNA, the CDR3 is TGTGCCAGCAGCGTACTACGGGGGGTAAGCACAGATACGCAGTATTTT. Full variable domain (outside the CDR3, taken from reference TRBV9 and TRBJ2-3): DSGVTQTPKHLITATGQRVTLRCSPRSGDLSVYWYQQSLDQGLQFLIQYYNGEERAKGNILERFSAQQFPDLHSELNLSSLELGDSALYFCASSVLRGVSTDTQYFGPGTRLTVL.

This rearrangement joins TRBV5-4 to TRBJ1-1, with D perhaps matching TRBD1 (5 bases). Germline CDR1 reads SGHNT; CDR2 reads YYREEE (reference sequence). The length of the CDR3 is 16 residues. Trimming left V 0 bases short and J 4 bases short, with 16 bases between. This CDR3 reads CASSLERAGLTTEAFF. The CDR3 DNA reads TGTGCCAGCAGCTTGGAAAGGGCAGGGTTGACCACTGAAGCTTTCTTT. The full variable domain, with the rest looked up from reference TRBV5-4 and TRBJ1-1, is ETGVTQSPTHLIKTRGQQVTLRCSSQSGHNTVSWYQQALGQGPQFIFQYYREEENGRGNFPPRFSGLQFPNYSSELNVNALELDDSALYLCASSLERAGLTTEAFFGQGTRLTVV.

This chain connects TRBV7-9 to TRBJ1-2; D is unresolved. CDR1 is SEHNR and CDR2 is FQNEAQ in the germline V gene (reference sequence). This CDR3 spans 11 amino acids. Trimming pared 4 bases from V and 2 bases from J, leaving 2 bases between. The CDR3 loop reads CASSSNYGYTF. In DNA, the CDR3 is TGTGCCAGCAGCTCGAACTATGGCTACACCTTC. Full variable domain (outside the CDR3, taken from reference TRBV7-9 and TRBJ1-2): DTGVSQNPRHKITKRGQNVTFRCDPISEHNRLYWYRQTLGQGPEFLTYFQNEAQLEKSRLLSDRFSAERPKGSFSTLEIQRTEQGDSAMYLCASSSNYGYTFGSGTRLTVV.

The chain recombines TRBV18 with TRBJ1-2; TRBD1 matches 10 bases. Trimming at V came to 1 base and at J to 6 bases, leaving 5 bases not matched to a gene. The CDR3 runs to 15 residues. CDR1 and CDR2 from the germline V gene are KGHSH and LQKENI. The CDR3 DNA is TGTGCCAGCTCACCACTCTCGGGGACAGGGGATGGCTACACCTTC. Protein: CASSPLSGTGDGYTF.

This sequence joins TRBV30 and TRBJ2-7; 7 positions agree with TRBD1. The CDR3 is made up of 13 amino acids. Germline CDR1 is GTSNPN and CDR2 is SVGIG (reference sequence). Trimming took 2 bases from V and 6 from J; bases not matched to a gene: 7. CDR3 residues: CAWSMGAGGEQYF. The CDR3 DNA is TGTGCCTGGAGTATGGGGGCAGGGGGCGAGCAGTACTTC.

DNA for the CDR3: TGTGCCACCAGCAGGAACATCGACACGCATCAGCCCCAGCATTTT. Its protein is CATSRNIDTHQPQHF. The chain joins TRBV15 to TRBJ1-5; D is uncertain. Trimming removed 3 bases at V and 5 bases at J, with 14 bases between. The CDR3 covers 15 residues. Germline loops: CDR1 LNHNV, CDR2 YYDKDF (reference sequence).

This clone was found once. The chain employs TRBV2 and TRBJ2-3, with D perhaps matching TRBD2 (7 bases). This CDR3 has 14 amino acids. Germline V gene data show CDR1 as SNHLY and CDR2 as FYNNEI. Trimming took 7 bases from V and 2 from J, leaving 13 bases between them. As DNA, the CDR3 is TGTGCCAGCAAAGGAGGGGGGGCCACAGATACGCAGTATTTT. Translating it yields CASKGGGATDTQYF.

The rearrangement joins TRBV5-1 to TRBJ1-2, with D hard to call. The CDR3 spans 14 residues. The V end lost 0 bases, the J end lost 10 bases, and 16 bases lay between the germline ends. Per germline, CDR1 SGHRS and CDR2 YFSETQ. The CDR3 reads CASSLASSLDDYTF. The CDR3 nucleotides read TGCGCCAGCAGCTTGGCTAGCAGCCTCGATGACTACACCTTC.

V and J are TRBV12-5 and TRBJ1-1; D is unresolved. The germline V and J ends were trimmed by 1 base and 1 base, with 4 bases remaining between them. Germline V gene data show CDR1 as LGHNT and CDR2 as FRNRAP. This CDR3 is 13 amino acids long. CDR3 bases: TGTGCTAGTGGTTTGGCCTCGAACACTGAAGCTTTCTTT. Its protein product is CASGLASNTEAFF.

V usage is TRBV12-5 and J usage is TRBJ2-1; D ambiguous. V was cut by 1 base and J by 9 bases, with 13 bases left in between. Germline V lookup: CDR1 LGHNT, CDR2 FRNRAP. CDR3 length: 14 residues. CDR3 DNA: TGTGCTAGTGGTTTGGGTGTGGGCTCCCCTGAGCAGTTCTTC. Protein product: CASGLGVGSPEQFF.

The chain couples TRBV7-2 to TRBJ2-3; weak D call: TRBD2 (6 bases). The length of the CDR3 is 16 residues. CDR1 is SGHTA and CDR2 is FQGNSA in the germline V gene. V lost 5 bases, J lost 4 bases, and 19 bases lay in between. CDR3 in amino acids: CASSKRGGAVADTQYF. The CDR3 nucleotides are TGTGCCAGCAGCAAACGCGGCGGGGCCGTGGCAGATACGCAGTATTTT.

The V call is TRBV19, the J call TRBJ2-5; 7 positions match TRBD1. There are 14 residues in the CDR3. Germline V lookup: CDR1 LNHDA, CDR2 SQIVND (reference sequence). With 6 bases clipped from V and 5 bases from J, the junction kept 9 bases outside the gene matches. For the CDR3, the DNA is TGTGCCAGTAGCGGTTATACAGGGGACGAGACCCAGTACTTC. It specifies CASSGYTGDETQYF.

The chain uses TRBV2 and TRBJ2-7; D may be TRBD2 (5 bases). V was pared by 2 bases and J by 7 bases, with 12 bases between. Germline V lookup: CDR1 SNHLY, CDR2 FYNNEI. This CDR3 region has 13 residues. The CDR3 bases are TGTGCCAGCAGTGAACGGGGAATGAGGGAGCAGTACTTC. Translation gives CASSERGMREQYF.

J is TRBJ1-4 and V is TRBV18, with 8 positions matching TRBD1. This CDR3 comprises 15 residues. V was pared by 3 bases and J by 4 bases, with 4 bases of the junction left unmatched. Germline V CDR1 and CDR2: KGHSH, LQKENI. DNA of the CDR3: TGTGCCAGCTCACCTAACAGGGGGAGTAATGAAAAACTGTTTTTT. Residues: CASSPNRGSNEKLFF.

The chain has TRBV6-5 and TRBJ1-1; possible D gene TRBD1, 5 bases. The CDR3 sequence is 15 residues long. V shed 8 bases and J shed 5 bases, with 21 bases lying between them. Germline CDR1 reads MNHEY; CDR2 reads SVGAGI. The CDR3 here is CASLIQGGRGTEAFF. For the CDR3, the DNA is TGTGCCAGCCTCATTCAGGGAGGCCGTGGGACTGAAGCTTTCTTT.

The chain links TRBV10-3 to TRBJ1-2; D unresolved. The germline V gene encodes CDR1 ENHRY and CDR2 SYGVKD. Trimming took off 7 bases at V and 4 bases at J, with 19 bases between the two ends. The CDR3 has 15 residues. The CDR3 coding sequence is TGTGCCATCAAGGAGGAGGGAGGCCTAATCTATGGCTACACCTTC. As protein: CAIKEEGGLIYGYTF.

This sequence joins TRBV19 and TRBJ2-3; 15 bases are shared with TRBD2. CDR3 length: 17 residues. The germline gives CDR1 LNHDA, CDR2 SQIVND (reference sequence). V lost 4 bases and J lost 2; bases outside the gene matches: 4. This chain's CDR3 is CASSTGLAGGNTDTQYF. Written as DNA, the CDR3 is TGTGCCAGTAGTACCGGACTAGCGGGGGGGAACACAGATACGCAGTATTTT.

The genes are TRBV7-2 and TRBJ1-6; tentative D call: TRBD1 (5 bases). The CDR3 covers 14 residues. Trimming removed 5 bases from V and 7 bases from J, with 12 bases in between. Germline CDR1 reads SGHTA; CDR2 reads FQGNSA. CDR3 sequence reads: CASSPQQGNSPLHF. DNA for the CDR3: TGTGCCAGCAGCCCCCAGCAGGGAAATTCACCCCTCCACTTT. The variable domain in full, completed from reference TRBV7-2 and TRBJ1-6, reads GAGVSQSPSNKVTEKGKDVELRCDPISGHTALYWYRQSLGQGLEFLIYFQGNSAPDKSGLPSDRFSAERTGGSVSTLTIQRTQQEDSAVYLCASSPQQGNSPLHFGNGTRLTVT.

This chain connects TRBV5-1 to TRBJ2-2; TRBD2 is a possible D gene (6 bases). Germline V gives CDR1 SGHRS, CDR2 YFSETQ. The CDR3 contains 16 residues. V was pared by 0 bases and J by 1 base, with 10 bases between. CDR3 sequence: CASSLEAAGNTGELFF. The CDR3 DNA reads TGCGCCAGCAGCTTGGAGGCAGCGGGGAACACCGGGGAGCTGTTTTTT.

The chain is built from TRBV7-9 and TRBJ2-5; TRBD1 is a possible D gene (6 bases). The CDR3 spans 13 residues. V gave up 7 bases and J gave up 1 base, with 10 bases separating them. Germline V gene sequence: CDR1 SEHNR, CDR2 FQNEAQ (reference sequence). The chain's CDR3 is CASKMGAQETQYF. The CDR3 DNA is TGTGCCAGCAAAATGGGGGCCCAAGAGACCCAGTACTTC. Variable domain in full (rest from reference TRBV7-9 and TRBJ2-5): DTGVSQNPRHKITKRGQNVTFRCDPISEHNRLYWYRQTLGQGPEFLTYFQNEAQLEKSRLLSDRFSAERPKGSFSTLEIQRTEQGDSAMYLCASKMGAQETQYFGPGTRLLVL.